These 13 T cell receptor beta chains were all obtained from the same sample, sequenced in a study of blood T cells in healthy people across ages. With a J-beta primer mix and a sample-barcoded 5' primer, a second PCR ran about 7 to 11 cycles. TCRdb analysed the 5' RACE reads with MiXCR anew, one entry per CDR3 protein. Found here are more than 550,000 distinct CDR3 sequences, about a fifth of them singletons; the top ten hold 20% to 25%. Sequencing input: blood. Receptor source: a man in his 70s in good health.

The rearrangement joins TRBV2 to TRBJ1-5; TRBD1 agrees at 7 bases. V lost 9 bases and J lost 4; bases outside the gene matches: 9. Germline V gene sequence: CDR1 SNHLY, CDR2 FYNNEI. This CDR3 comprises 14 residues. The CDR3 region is CASDREQSNQPQHF. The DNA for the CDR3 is TGTGCCAGTGACAGGGAGCAAAGTAATCAGCCCCAGCATTTT.

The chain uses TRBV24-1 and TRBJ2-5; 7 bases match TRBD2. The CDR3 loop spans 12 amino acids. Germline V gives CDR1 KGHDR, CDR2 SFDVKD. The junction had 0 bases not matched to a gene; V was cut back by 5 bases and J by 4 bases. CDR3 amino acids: CATSGGGETQYF. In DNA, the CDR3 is TGTGCCACCAGTGGCGGGGGAGAGACCCAGTACTTC.

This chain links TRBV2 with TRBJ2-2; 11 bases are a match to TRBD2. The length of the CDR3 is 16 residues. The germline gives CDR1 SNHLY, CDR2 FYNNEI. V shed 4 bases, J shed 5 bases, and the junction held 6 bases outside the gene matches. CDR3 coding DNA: TGTGCCAGCAGTGCGGGTAGCGGGAGGGGTACCGGGGAGCTGTTTTTT. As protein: CASSAGSGRGTGELFF.

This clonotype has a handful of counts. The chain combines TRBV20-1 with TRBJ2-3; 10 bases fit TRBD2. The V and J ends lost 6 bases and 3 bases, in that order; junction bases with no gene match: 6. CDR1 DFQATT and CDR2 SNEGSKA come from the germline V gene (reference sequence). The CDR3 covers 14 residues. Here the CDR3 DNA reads TGCAGTGCCCCTAGCGGGAGCTTAACAGATACGCAGTATTTT. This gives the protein CSAPSGSLTDTQYF.

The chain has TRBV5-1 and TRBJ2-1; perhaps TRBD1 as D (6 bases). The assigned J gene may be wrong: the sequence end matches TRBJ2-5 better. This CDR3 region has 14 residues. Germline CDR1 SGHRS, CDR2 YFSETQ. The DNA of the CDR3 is TGCGCCAGCAGCCTCGGACAGCGAGAAGAGACCCAGTACTTC. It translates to CASSLGQREETQYF.

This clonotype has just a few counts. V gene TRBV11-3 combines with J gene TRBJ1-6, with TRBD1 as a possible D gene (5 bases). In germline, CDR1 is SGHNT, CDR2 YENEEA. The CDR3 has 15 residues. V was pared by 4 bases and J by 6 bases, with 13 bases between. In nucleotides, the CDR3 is TGTGCCAGCAGCTGGGTTGGGGGGGGTAATTCACCCCTCCACTTT. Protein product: CASSWVGGGNSPLHF. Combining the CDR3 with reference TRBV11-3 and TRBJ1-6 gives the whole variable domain EAGVVQSPRYKIIEKKQPVAFWCNPISGHNTLYWYLQNLGQGPELLIRYENEEAVDDSQLPKDRFSAERLKGVDSTLKIQPAELGDSAVYLCASSWVGGGNSPLHFGNGTRLTVT.

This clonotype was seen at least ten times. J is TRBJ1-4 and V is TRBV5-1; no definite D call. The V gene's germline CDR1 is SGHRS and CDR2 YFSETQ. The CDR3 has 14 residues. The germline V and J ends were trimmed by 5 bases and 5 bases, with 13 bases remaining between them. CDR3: CASRLSVENEKLFF. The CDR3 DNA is TGCGCCAGCAGGTTATCGGTAGAGAATGAAAAACTGTTTTTT.

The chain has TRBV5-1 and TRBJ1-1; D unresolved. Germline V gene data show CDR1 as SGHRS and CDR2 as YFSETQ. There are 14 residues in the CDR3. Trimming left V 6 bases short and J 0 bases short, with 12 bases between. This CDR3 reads CASNPDTLNTEAFF. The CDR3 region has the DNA TGCGCCAGCAACCCCGACACCCTGAACACTGAAGCTTTCTTT.

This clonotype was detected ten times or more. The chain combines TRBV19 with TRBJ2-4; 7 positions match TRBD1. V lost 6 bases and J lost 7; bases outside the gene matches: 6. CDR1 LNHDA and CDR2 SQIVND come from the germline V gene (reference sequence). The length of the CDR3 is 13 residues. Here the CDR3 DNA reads TGTGCCAGTAGGGTGACAGGGAAGAACATTCAGTACTTC. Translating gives CASRVTGKNIQYF.

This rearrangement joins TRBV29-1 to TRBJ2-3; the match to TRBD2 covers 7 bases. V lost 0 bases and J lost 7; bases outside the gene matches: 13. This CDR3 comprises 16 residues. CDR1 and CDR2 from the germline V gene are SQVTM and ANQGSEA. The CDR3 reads CSVEDTRFAAGNTQYF. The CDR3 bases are TGCAGCGTTGAAGATACCCGGTTCGCAGCGGGGAATACGCAGTATTTT.

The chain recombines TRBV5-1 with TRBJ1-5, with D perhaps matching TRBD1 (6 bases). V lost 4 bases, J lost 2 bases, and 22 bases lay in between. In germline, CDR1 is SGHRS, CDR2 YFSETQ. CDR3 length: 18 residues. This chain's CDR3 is CASSPTEITGLGNQPQHF. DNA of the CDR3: TGCGCCAGCAGCCCAACCGAAATTACAGGGCTGGGCAATCAGCCCCAGCATTTT.

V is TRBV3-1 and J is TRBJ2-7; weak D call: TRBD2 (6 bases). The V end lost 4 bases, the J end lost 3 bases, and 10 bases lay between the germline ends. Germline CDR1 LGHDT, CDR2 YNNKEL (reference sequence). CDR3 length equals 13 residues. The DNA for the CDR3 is TGTGCCAGCAGCCGCACGGAGGGCTACGAGCAGTACTTC. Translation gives CASSRTEGYEQYF.

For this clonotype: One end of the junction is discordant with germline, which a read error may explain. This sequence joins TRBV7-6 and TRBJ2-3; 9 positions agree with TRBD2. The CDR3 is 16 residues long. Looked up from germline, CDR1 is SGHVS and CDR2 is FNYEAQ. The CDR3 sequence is CASSSLAGRQTDTQYF. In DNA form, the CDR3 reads TGCGCCAGCAGCTCCCTAGCGGGGCGGCAAACAGATACGCAGTATTTT.